This record looks at one T cell receptor beta chain sequence and its context. The data derive from a study of T cell changes during pregnancy in multiple sclerosis. The repertoire was sequenced with immunoSEQ multiplex PCR; TCRdb's copy has only in-frame clones and lacks some. Among 15,000 to 20,000 clones listed, more than 75% were seen once. V dropped 2 bases and J dropped 6 bases, with 8 bases sitting between them. The CDR3 covers 12 residues. Germline loops: CDR1 MNHNY, CDR2 SVGAGI (reference sequence). Sequenced material: CD4+ T cells from peripheral blood mononuclear cells, taken in the first trimester of pregnancy. The chain joins TRBV6-6 to TRBJ2-7; no clear D. This clonotype was obtained from a female donor in good health, enrolled as a control in a pregnancy study. CDR3 nucleotides: TGTGCCAGCAGTTACCCGGGTGGCGAGCAGTACTTC. It yields the protein CASSYPGGEQYF.